This T cell receptor (beta chain) was retrieved from a study of T cell repertoires in cytomegalovirus infection. Study-level background: Recently identified HLA-C-restricted and well-studied HLA-B-restricted CMV epitopes were used. Public TCR beta signatures were indicative of both CMV infection and a matching HLA type. Broader study findings: CMV carriers with the relevant HLA were identified by cumulative public TCR beta family frequency. HLA-C-restricted CMV-specific TCR beta clonotypes prevailed in the ex vivo response.

CDR3 size: 14 residues. The J segment lost 7 bases and the V segment lost 5 bases, leaving 8 bases of the junction unmatched. Germline V lookup: CDR1 SGHNT, CDR2 YENEEA. TCRdb re-called the reads through MiXCR, storing one row per CDR3 protein. The sample holds more than 300,000 distinct CDR3 sequences; roughly 34% are singletons and the top ten take about 13%. There are a few counts of this clonotype. As yet, its antigen is unknown. V gene TRBV11-3 combines with J gene TRBJ2-4, with 7 bases lining up with TRBD1. Sequencing used cultured PBMCs, obtained from culture after CMV antigen stimulation. The origin of this receptor is a human donor in good health (CMV status not recorded). Some clones in this sample may be carry-over from other donors' samples. For the CDR3, the DNA is TGTGCCAGCAGCCTCGGCAGGGGGTGGAACATTCAGTACTTC. Residues: CASSLGRGWNIQYF.